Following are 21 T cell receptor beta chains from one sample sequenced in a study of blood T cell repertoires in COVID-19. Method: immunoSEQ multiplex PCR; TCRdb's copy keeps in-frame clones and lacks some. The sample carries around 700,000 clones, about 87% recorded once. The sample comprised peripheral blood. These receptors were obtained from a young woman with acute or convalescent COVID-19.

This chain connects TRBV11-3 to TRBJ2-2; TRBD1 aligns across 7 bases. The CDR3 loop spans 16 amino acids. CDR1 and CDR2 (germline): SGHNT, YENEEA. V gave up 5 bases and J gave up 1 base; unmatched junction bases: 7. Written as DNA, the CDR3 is TGTGCCAGCAGCCCCAGGGGGACACAGAACACCGGGGAGCTGTTTTTT. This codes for CASSPRGTQNTGELFF.

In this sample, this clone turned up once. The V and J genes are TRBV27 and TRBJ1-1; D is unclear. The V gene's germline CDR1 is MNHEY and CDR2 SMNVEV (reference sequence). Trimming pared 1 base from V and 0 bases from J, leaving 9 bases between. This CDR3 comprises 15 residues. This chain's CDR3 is CASSLYGDMNTEAFF. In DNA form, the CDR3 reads TGTGCCAGCAGTTTATATGGAGATATGAACACTGAAGCTTTCTTT.

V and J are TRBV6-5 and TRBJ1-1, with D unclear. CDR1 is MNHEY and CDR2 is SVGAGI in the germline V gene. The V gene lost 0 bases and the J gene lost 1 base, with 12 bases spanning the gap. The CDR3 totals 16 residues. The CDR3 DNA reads TGTGCCAGCAGTTACTCGTCCAGTCCTAGGAACACTGAAGCTTTCTTT. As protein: CASSYSSSPRNTEAFF.

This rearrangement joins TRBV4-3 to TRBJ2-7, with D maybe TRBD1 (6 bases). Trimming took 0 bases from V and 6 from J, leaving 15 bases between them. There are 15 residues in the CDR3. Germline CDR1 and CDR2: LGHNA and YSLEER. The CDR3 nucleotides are TGCGCCAGCAGCCAAGATTGGGAAACAGGGAGCGAGCAGTACTTC. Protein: CASSQDWETGSEQYF.

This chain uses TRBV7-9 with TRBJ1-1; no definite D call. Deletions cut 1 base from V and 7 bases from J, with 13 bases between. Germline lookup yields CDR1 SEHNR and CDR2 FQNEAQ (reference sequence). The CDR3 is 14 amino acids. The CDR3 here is CASSLGRARDEAFF. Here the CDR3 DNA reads TGTGCCAGCAGCTTAGGCCGGGCACGGGATGAAGCTTTCTTT.

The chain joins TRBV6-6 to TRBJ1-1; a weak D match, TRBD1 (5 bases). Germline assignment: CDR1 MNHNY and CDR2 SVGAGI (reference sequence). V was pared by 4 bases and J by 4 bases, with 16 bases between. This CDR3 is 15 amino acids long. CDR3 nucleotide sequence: TGTGCCAGCAGTTTCAGGGCAGGGCTGGGCACTGAAGCTTTCTTT. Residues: CASSFRAGLGTEAFF.

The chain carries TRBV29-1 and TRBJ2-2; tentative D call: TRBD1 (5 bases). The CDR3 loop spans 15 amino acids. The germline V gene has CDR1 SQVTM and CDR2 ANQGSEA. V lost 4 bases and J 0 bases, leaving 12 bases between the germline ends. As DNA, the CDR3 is TGCAGCGTTGGGGTTGGGGCAACGAACACCGGGGAGCTGTTTTTT. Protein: CSVGVGATNTGELFF.

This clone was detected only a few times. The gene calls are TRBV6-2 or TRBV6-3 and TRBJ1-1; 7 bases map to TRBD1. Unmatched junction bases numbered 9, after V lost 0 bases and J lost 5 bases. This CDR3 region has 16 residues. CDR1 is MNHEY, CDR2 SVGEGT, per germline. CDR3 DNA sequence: TGTGCCAGCAGTTACTCAACCTACAGGGGATGGACTGAAGCTTTCTTT. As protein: CASSYSTYRGWTEAFF.

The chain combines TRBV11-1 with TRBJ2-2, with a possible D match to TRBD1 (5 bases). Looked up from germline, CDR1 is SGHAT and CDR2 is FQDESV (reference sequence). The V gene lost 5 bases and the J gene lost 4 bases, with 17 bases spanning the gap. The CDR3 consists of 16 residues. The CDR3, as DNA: TGTGCCAGCAGCAACAGTGGGGCTAGTCCCACCGGGGAGCTGTTTTTT. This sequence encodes CASSNSGASPTGELFF.

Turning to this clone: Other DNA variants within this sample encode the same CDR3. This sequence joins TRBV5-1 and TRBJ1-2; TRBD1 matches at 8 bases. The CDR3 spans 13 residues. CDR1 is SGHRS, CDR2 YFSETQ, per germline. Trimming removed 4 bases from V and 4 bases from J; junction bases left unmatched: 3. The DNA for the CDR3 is TGCGCCAGCAGCCAGGGGACAGGCTATGGCTACACCTTC. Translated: CASSQGTGYGYTF.

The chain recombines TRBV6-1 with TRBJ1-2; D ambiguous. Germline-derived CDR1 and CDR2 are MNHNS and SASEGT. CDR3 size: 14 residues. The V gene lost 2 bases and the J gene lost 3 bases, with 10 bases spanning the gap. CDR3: CASSEMLSYYGYTF. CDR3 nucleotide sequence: TGTGCCAGCAGTGAAATGCTATCCTACTATGGCTACACCTTC.

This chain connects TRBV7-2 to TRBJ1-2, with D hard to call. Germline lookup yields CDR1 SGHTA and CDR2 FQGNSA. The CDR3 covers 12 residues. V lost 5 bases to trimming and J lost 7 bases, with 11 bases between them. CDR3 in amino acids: CASSQRGFGYTF. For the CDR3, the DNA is TGTGCCAGCAGCCAACGAGGTTTTGGCTACACCTTC.

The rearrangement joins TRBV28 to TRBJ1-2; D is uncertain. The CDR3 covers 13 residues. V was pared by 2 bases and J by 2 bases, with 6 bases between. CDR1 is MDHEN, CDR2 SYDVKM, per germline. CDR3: CASSLQFNYGYTF. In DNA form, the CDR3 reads TGTGCCAGCAGTTTACAGTTCAACTATGGCTACACCTTC.

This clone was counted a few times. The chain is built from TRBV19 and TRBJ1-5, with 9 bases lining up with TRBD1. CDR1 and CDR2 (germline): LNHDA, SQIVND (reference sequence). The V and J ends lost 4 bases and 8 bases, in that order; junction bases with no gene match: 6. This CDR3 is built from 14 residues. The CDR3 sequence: CASSTGTGPKPQHF. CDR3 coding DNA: TGTGCCAGTAGTACCGGGACAGGGCCAAAGCCCCAGCATTTT.

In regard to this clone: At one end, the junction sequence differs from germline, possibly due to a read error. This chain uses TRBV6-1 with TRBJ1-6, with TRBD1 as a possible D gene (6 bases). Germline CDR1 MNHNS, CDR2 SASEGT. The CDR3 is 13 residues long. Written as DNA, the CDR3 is TGTGCCAGCAGCGAAGGACAGATTTCACCCCTCCACTTT. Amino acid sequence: CASSEGQISPLHF.

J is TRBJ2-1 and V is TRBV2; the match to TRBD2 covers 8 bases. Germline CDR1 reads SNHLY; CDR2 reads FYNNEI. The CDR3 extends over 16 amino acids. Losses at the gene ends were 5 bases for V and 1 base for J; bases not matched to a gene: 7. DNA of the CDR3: TGTGCCAGCAGTCAACTACTAGCGGTATCCTACAATGAGCAGTTCTTC. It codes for CASSQLLAVSYNEQFF.

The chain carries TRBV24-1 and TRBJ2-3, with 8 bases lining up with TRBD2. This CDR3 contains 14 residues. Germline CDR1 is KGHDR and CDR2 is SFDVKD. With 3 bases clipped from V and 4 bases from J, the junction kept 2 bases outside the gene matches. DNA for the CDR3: TGTGCCACCAGTGATACGGGGGGGCCAGATACGCAGTATTTT. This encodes CATSDTGGPDTQYF.

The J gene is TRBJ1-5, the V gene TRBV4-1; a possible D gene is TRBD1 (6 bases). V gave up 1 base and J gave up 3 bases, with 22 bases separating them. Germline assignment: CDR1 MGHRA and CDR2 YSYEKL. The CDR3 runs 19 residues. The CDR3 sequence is CASSQGKWTAKSYNQPQHF. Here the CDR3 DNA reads TGCGCCAGCAGCCAAGGAAAGTGGACAGCTAAATCATACAATCAGCCCCAGCATTTT.

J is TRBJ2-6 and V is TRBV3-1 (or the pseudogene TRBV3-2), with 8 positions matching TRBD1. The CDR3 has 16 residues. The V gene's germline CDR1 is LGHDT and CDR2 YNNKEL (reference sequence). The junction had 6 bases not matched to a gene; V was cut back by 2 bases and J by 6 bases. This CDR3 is CASSQSDREEANVLTF. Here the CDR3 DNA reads TGTGCCAGCAGCCAATCGGACAGGGAAGAGGCCAACGTCCTGACTTTC.

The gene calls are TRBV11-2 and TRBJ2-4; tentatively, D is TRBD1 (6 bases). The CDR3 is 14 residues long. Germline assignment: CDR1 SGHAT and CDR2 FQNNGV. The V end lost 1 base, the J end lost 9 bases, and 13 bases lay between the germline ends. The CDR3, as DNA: TGTGCCAGCAGCTTAGCCCAGGGGAGTACCATTCAGTACTTC. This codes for CASSLAQGSTIQYF.

The CDR3 sequence is CASSSMGGGTEAFF. Written as DNA, the CDR3 is TGTGCCAGCAGCTCCATGGGGGGTGGAACTGAAGCTTTCTTT. This chain connects TRBV7-9 to TRBJ1-1; maybe TRBD1 (5 bases). The CDR3 spans 14 residues. Germline CDR1 SEHNR, CDR2 FQNEAQ (reference sequence). Between the trimmed V and J ends, which lost 4 bases and 5 bases, there was a span of 14 bases.